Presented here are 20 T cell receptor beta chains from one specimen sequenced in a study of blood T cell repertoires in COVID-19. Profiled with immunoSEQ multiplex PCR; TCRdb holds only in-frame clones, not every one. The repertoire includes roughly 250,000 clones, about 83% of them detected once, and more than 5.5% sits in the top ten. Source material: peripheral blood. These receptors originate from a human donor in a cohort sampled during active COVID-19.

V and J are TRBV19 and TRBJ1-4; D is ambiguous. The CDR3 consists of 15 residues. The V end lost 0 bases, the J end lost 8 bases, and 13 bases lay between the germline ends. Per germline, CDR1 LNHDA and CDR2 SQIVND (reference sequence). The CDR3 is CASSIDHSGGEKLFF. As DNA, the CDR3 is TGTGCCAGTAGTATAGATCATTCGGGAGGGGAAAAACTGTTTTTT.

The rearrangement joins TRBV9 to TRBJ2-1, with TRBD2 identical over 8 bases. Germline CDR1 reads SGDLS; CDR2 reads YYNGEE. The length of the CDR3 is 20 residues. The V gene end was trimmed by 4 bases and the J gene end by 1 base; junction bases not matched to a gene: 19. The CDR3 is CASSPRAGASPLLSYNEQFF. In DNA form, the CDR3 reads TGTGCCAGCAGCCCACGAGCGGGGGCCAGCCCACTTTTATCCTACAATGAGCAGTTCTTC.

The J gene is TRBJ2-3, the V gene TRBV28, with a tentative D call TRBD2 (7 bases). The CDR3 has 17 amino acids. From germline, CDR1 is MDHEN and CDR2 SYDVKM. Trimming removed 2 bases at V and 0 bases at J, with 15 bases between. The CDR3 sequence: CASSLLVGGASTDTQYF. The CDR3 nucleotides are TGTGCCAGCAGTTTACTCGTGGGGGGGGCGAGCACAGATACGCAGTATTTT.

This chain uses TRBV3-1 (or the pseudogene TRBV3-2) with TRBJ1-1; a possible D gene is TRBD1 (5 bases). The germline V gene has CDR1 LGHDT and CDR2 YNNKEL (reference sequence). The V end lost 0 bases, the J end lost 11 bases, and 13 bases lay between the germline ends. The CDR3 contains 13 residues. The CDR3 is CASSQDAQGRAFF. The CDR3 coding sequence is TGTGCCAGCAGCCAAGATGCTCAGGGAAGGGCTTTCTTT.

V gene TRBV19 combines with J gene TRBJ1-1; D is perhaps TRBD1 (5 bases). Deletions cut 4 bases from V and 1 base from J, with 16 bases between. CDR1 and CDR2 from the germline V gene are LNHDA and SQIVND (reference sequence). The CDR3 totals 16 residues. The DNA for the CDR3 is TGTGCCAGTAGTACGTTAGTGACAGAGCCGAACACTGAAGCTTTCTTT. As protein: CASSTLVTEPNTEAFF.

The CDR3 coding sequence is TGTGCCAGCAGCCCTCCCCCCCCTAGCGGGGGGTTCAAGGATACGCAGTATTTT. Translating it yields CASSPPPPSGGFKDTQYF. The chain carries TRBV7-9 and TRBJ2-3; 11 nucleotides align to TRBD2. V lost 5 bases, J lost 6 bases, and 16 bases stayed unmatched. The length of the CDR3 is 18 residues. CDR1 is SEHNR, CDR2 FQNEAQ, per germline (reference sequence).

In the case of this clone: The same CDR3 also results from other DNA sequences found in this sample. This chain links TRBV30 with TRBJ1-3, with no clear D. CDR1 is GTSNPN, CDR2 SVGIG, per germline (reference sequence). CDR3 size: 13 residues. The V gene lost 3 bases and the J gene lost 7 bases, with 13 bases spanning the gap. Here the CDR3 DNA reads TGTGCCTGGAGCATCGCCGGAGGGAACACCATATATTTT. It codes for CAWSIAGGNTIYF.

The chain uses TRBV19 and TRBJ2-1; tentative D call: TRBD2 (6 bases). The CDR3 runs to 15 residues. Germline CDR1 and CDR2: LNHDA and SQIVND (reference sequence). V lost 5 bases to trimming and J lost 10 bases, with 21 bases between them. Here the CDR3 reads CASSFQSLASREQFF. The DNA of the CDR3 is TGTGCCAGTAGTTTCCAATCCCTAGCGTCTCGGGAGCAGTTCTTC. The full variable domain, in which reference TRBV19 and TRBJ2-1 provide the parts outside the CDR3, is DGGITQSPKYLFRKEGQNVTLSCEQNLNHDAMYWYRQDPGQGLRLIYYSQIVNDFQKGDIAEGYSVSREKKESFPLTVTSAQKNPTAFYLCASSFQSLASREQFFGPGTRLTVL.

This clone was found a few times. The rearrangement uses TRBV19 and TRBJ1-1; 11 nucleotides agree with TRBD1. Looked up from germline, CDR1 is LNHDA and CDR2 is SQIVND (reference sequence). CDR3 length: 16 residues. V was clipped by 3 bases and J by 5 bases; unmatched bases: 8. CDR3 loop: CASSMSGQGARTEAFF. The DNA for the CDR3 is TGTGCCAGTAGTATGAGTGGACAGGGGGCGCGAACTGAAGCTTTCTTT. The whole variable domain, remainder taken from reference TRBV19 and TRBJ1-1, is DGGITQSPKYLFRKEGQNVTLSCEQNLNHDAMYWYRQDPGQGLRLIYYSQIVNDFQKGDIAEGYSVSREKKESFPLTVTSAQKNPTAFYLCASSMSGQGARTEAFFGQGTRLTVV.

CDR3 region: CASGLSSGGEETQYF. Written as DNA, the CDR3 is TGTGCTAGTGGTTTGTCTAGCGGGGGGGAAGAGACCCAGTACTTC. The chain joins TRBV12-5 to TRBJ2-5; the match to TRBD2 covers 12 bases. The V gene end was trimmed by 2 bases and the J gene end by 3 bases; junction bases not matched to a gene: 1. Germline CDR1 and CDR2: LGHNT and FRNRAP. The CDR3 is 15 amino acids.

The CDR3: CASSPGGITDTQYF. The CDR3 DNA follows: TGTGCCAGCAGTCCCGGGGGGATCACAGATACGCAGTATTTT. V and J are TRBV27 and TRBJ2-3, with 7 bases matching TRBD2. This CDR3 has 14 amino acids. V lost 5 bases to trimming and J lost 2 bases; unmatched junction nucleotides: 4. Germline V gene sequence: CDR1 MNHEY, CDR2 SMNVEV (reference sequence).

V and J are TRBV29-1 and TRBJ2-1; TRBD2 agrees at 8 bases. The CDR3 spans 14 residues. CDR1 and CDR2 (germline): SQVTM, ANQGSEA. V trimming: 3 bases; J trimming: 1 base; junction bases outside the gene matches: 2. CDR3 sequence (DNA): TGCAGCGTTGACGGGGGGGTATCCTACAATGAGCAGTTCTTC. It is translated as CSVDGGVSYNEQFF.

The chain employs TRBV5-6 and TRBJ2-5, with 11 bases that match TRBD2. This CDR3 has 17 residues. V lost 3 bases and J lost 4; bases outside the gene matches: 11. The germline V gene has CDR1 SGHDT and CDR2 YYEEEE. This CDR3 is CASSSYSSGGTRETQYF. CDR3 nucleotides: TGTGCCAGCAGCTCTTATTCTAGCGGGGGGACGAGAGAGACCCAGTACTTC.

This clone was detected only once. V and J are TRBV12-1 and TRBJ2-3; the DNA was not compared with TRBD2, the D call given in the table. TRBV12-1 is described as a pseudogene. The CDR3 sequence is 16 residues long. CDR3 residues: CASSSLAGGVPDTQYF. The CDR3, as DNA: TGTGCCAGCAGCTCACTAGCGGGAGGGGTCCCAGATACGCAGTATTTT.

The CDR3 nucleotides are TGTGCCAGCAGCTTCGGGCTAGCGGTGAATGAGCAGTTCTTC. Translated, it gives CASSFGLAVNEQFF. The rearrangement uses TRBV5-5 and TRBJ2-1; 7 bases agree with TRBD2. Trimming removed 2 bases from V and 7 bases from J; junction bases left unmatched: 6. CDR1 and CDR2 from the germline V gene are SGHKS and YYEKEE (reference sequence). This CDR3 spans 14 amino acids.

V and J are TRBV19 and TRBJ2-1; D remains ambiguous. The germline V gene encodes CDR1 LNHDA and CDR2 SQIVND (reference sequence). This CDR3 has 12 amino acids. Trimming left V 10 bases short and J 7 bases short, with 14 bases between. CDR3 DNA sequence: TGTGCCACGAGCGACGGATGGAATGAGCAGTTCTTC. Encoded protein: CATSDGWNEQFF.

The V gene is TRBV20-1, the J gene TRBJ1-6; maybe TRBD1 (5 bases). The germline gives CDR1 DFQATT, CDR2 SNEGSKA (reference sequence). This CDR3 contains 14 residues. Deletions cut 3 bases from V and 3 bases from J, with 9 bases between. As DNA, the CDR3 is TGCAGTGCTAGTAAGGGGATCTATAATTCACCCCTCCACTTT. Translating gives CSASKGIYNSPLHF.

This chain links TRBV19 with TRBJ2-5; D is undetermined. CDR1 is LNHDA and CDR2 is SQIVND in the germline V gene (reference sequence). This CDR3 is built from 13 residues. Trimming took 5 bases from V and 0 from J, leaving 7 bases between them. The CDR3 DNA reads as TGTGCCAGTAGTGTCGCGTACCAAGAGACCCAGTACTTC. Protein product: CASSVAYQETQYF.

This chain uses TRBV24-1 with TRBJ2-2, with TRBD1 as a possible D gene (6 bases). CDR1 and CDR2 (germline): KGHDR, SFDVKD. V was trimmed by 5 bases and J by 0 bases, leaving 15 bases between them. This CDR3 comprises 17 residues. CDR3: CATSGLTGTPNTGELFF. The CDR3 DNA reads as TGTGCCACCAGTGGCTTGACCGGGACACCGAACACCGGGGAGCTGTTTTTT.

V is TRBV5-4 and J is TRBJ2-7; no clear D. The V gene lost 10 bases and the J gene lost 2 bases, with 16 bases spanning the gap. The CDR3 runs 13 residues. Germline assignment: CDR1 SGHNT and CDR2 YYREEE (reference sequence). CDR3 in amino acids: CAASFSLTYEQYF. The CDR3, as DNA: TGTGCCGCTTCCTTCTCACTGACCTACGAGCAGTACTTC. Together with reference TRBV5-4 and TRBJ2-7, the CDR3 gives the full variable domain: ETGVTQSPTHLIKTRGQQVTLRCSSQSGHNTVSWYQQALGQGPQFIFQYYREEENGRGNFPPRFSGLQFPNYSSELNVNALELDDSALYLCAASFSLTYEQYFGPGTRLTVT.